This T cell receptor beta chain was captured by sequencing in a study of T cell responses to AZD1222 COVID-19 vaccine. This CDR3 has 16 residues. Germline V gene data show CDR1 as MDHEN and CDR2 as SYDVKM. Germline trimming cut 2 bases from V and 4 bases from J; bases unmatched to any gene: 9. The protocol was immunoSEQ multiplex PCR, while the TCRdb copy is restricted to in-frame clones and leaves out a portion. Of 120,000 to 150,000 clones in the sample, roughly nine tenths are singletons; the top ten hold under 2%. Study-level results: White British ancestry dominated among donors, who included more females, and clonal diversity was possibly underestimated.

For this clone: Its antigen is as yet unknown.

The specimen was peripheral blood, collected 28 days after the second AZD1222 dose. This chain links TRBV28 with TRBJ2-3; 7 nucleotides agree with TRBD2. This TCR derives from an adult who received the AZD1222 COVID-19 vaccine. Written as DNA, the CDR3 is TGTGCCAGCAGTTTAGGCGGGGGTAGGGGAGCAGATACGCAGTATTTT. Amino acids: CASSLGGGRGADTQYF.